The 5 T cell receptor beta chains listed next were all sequenced from one sample in a study of blood T cell repertoires in COVID-19 (dated by TCRdb to about 2020). Receptor libraries were prepared by the immunoSEQ multiplex PCR assay. TCRdb took this table from immuneACCESS and kept in-frame rearrangements with V and J called. Such tables lack part of the clones; where checked against another copy, unresolved V genes explain under half of the gap, and the rest is unexplained. For this sample there are over 250,000 clones; around 91% appear just once. 2.4% of the sample is taken by the ten largest. Sequenced sample: PBMCs or T cells enriched from blood (not recorded which). The receptors here all came from a woman aged 18-35 years who had recovered from COVID-19.

This chain uses TRBV6-5 with TRBJ1-5; TRBD1 matches at 8 bases. The ends lost 4 bases at V and 0 bases at J; junction bases unmatched: 5. Germline V gene lookup returns CDR1 MNHEY and CDR2 SVGAGI. This CDR3 has 16 residues. The CDR3 loop reads CASSSGQGNSNQPQHF. The CDR3 nucleotides read TGTGCCAGCAGTTCAGGACAGGGCAATAGCAATCAGCCCCAGCATTTT.

V gene TRBV9 combines with J gene TRBJ2-7, with TRBD2 as a possible D gene (5 bases). The CDR3 runs to 14 residues. The V gene's germline CDR1 is SGDLS and CDR2 YYNGEE. V shed 4 bases and J shed 0 bases, with 11 bases lying between them. In nucleotides, the CDR3 is TGTGCCAGCAGCCCAGAGGGCTACTCCTACGAGCAGTACTTC. This sequence encodes CASSPEGYSYEQYF.

Concerning this clone: Other nucleotide sequences in the sample specify the same CDR3. The chain has TRBV19 and TRBJ2-2; D ambiguous. CDR1 and CDR2 (germline): LNHDA, SQIVND (reference sequence). V was shortened by 1 base and J by 6 bases, with 6 bases between the two germline ends. CDR3 length: 13 amino acids. This CDR3 reads CASSIGGAGELFF. The CDR3 nucleotides read TGTGCCAGTAGTATAGGCGGCGCCGGGGAGCTGTTTTTT.

The V gene is TRBV3-1 (or the pseudogene TRBV3-2), the J gene TRBJ1-3; D gene uncertain. Germline V gene sequence: CDR1 LGHDT, CDR2 YNNKEL (reference sequence). CDR3 length equals 18 residues. Trimming removed 0 bases from V and 0 bases from J, with 15 bases in between. For the CDR3, the DNA is TGTGCCAGCAGCCAAGATTTGAGGCAGCCGTACTCTGGAAACACCATATATTTT. Amino acids: CASSQDLRQPYSGNTIYF.

The genes are TRBV7-2 and TRBJ1-2; TRBD1 matches at 8 bases. The CDR3 length is 14 residues. V shed 5 bases, J shed 8 bases, and the junction held 10 bases outside the gene matches. The germline CDR1 and CDR2 sequences are SGHTA and FQGNSA. CDR3 bases: TGTGCCAGCAGCCCTCGGACAGGGCAAGGAGGCTACACCTTC. Its protein product is CASSPRTGQGGYTF.